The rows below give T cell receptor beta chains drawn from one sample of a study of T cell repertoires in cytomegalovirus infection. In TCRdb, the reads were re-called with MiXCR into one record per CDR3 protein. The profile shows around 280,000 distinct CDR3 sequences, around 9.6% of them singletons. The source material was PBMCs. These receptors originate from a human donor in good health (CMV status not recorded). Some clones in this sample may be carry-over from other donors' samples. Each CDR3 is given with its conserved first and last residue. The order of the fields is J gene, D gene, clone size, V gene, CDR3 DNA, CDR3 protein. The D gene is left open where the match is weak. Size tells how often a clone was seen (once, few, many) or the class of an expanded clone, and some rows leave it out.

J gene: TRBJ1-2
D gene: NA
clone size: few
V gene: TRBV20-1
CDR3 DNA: TGCAGTGCTAGAGTGGGGTGGGAGACGAACTATGGCTACACCTTC
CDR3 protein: CSARVGWETNYGYTF

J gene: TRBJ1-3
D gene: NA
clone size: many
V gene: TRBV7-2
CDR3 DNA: TGTGCCAGCAGCCCAAGTTACGGGGGGAAGGGAAACACCATATATTTT
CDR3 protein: CASSPSYGGKGNTIYF

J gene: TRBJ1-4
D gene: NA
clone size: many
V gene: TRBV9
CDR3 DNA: TGTGCCAGCACTCCGACGGCGGCAACTAATGAAAAACTGTTTTTT
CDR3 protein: CASTPTAATNEKLFF

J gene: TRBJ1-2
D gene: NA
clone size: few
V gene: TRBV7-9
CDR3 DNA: TGTGCCAGCAGCTTAACACGGGGATCCGATGGCTACACCTTC
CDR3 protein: CASSLTRGSDGYTF

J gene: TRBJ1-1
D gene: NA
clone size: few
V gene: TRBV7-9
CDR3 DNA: TGTGCCAGCAGCTGGAGGAGTACTGAAGCTTTCTTT
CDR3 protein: CASSWRSTEAFF

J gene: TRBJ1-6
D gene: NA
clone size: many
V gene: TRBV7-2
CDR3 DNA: TGTGCCAGCAGTCTTCAGGGGAGTTCACCCCTCCACTTT
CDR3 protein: CASSLQGSSPLHF

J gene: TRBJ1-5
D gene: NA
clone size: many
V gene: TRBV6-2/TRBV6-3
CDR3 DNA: TGTGCCAGCAGTTACCAGGGGAGAGCCAATCAGCCCCAGCATTTT
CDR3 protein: CASSYQGRANQPQHF

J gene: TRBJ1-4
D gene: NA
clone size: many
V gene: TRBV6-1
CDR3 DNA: TGTGCCAGCAGTGGCGGACAGCTGTTTTTT
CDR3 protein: CASSGGQLFF

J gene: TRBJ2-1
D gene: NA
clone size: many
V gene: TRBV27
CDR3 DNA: TGTGCCAGCAGTGGTCCCGAGCCATTTCTCCTAAGCTCCTACAATGAGCAGTTCTTC
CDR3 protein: CASSGPEPFLLSSYNEQFF

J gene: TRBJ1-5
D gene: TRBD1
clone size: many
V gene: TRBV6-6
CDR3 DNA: TGTGCCAGCAGCATTCCCGGGACAGGCCTCAATCAGCCCCAGCATTTT
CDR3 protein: CASSIPGTGLNQPQHF

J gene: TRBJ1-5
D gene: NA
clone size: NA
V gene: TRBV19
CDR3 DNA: TGTGCCAGTAGGAGGGTCCAACAGGACCCTAGCAATCACCCCCAGCATTTT
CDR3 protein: CASRRVQQDPSNHPQHF

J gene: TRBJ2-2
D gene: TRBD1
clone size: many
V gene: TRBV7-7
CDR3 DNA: TGTGCTAGCAGCCGAGACAGGGAAGGGACCGGGGAGCTGTTTTTT
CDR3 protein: CASSRDREGTGELFF

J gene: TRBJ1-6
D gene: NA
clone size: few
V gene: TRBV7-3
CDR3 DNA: TGTGCCAGCAGCTTAAAGCCCCCTGGTGGAGGGCTTGCTTCACCCCTCCACTTT
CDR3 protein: CASSLKPPGGGLASPLHF

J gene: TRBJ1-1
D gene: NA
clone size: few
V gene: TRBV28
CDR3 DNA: TGTGCCAGCAGTCAAACACCTCACCAGGTAGCTTTCTTT
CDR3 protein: CASSQTPHQVAFF

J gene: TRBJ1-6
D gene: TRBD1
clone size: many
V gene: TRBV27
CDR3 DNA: TGTGCCAGCAGTTCGACAGGGTCTTATTCACCCCTCCACTTT
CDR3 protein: CASSSTGSYSPLHF

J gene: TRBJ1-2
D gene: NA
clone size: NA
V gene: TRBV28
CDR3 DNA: TGTGCCAGCAGGCCAGGGGCGACGAACTATGGCTACACCTTC
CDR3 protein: CASRPGATNYGYTF

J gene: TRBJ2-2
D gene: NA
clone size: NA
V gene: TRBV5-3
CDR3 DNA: TGTGCCAGCAGCACGTGGAGGGGGGCGGACGGGGAGCTGTTTTTT
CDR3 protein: CASSTWRGADGELFF

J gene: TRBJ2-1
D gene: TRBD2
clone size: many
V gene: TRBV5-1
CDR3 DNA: TGCGCCAGCAGCTTGTTTCGGGGGGGCCGCAATGAGCAGTTCTTC
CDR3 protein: CASSLFRGGRNEQFF

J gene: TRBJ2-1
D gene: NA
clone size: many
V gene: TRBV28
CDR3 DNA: TGTGCCAGCAGTTTAAAAGGCAATGAGCAGTTCTTC
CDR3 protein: CASSLKGNEQFF

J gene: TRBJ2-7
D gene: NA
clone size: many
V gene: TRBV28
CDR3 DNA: TGTGCCAGCAGTTTAGTAGGAGGGGGCTCCTACGAGCAGTACTTC
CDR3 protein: CASSLVGGGSYEQYF

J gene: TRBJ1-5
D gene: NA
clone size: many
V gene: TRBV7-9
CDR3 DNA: TGTGCCAGCAGCACCCTTGATCAGCCCCAGCATTTT
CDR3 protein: CASSTLDQPQHF

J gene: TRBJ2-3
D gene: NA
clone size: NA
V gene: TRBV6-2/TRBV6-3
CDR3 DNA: TGTGCCAGCAGTACCGTAGGGGGAGGGACAGATACGCAGTATTTT
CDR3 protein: CASSTVGGGTDTQYF

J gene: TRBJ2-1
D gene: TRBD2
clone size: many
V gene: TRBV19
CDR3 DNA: TGTGCCAGCAAGTTGTTCGGGGGGGCCTTGGGTGAGCAGTTCTTC
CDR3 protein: CASKLFGGALGEQFF

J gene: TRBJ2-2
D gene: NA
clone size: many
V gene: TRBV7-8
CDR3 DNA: TGTGCCAGCAGGCTAAGCGGGCCGAACACCGGGGAGCTGTTTTTT
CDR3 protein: CASRLSGPNTGELFF

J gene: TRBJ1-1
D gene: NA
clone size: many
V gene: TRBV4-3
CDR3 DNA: TGCGCCAGCAGCCAAGATGGGGTGAACACTGAAGCTTTCTTT
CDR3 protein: CASSQDGVNTEAFF

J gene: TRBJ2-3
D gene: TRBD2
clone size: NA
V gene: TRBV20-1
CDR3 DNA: TGCAGTGCTTTACCGGGACTAGCGGGTACAGATACGCAGTATTTT
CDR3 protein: CSALPGLAGTDTQYF

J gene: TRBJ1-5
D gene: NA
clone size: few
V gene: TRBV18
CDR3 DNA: TGTGCCAGCTCACCAGGGGTAGATCAGCCCCAGCATTTT
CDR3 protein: CASSPGVDQPQHF

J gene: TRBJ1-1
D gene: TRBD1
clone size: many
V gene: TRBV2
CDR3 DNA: TGTGCCAGCAGTCACGACAGGGCGGGGAACACTGAAGCTTTCTTT
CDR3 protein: CASSHDRAGNTEAFF

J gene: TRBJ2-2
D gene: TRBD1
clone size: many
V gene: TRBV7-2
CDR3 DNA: TGTGCCAGCAGCCCGCCGGGACAGGGTTTCCCCGGGGAGCTGTTTTTT
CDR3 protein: CASSPPGQGFPGELFF

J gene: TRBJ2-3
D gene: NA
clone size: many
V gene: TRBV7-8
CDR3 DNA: TGTGCCAGCAGCTTAGAAGTGGGGGGCTCTACAGATACGCAGTATTTT
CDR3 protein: CASSLEVGGSTDTQYF

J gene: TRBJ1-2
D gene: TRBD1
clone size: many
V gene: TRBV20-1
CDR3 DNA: TGCAGTGCTAGAGATGTTGAGGACAGGGGCTATGGCTACACCTTC
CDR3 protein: CSARDVEDRGYGYTF

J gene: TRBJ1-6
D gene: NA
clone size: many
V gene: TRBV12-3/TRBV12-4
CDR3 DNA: TGTGCCAGCAGTTCCGGGACAAGGGGGGTTTCACCCCTCCACTTT
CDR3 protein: CASSSGTRGVSPLHF

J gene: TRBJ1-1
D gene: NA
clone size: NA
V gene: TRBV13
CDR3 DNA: TGTGCCAGCAGCCTACTCGGACGTAACACTGAAGCTTTCTTT
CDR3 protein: CASSLLGRNTEAFF

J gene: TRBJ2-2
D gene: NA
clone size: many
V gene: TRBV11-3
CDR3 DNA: TGTGCCAGCAGCTTAGGGAAGAGACCCTCGGACACCGGGGAGCTGTTTTTT
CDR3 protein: CASSLGKRPSDTGELFF

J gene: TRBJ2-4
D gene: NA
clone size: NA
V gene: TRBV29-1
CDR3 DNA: TGCAGCGTTGACGCGGACGGTAGAGGAAACATTCAGTACTTC
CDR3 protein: CSVDADGRGNIQYF

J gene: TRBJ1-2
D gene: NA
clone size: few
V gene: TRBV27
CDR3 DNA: TGTGCCAGCAGTTACGGGGCGGTAAACTATGGCTACACCTTC
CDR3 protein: CASSYGAVNYGYTF

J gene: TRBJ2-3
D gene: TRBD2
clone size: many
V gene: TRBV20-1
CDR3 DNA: TGCAGTGCCGCGGGGGAGCCCTTGGATACGCAGTATTTT
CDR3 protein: CSAAGEPLDTQYF

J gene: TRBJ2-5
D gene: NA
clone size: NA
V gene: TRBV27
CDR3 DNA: TGTGCCAGCAGTTTATCTCAGGGGCGAGAGACCCAGTACTTC
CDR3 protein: CASSLSQGRETQYF

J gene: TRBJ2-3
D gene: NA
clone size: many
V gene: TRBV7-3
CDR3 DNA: TGTGCCAGCAGCTTAATCGGCCGCGGGTCAGAATGGACAGATACGCAGTATTTT
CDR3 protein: CASSLIGRGSEWTDTQYF

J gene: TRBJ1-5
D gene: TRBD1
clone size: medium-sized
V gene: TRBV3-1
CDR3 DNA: TGTGCCAGCTCGACAGGGGATAGCAATCAGCCCCAGCATTTT
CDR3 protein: CASSTGDSNQPQHF

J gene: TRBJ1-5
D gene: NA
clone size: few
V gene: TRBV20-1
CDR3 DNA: TGCAGTGCTAGAGCCGTCTTTTCCCTAGATCAGCCCCAGCATTTT
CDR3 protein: CSARAVFSLDQPQHF

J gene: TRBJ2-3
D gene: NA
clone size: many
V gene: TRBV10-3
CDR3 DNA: TGTGCCATCAGTGAGAGTTCGGGTACGCAGTATTTT
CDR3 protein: CAISESSGTQYF

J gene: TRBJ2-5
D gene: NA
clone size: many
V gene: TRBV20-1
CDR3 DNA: TGCAGTGCTAGAGATCTAACAATAAATCAAGAGACCCAGTACTTC
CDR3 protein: CSARDLTINQETQYF

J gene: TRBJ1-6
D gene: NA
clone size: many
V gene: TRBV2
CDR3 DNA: TGTGCCAGCAGTTCACCCCTCCACTTT
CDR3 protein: CASSSPLHF

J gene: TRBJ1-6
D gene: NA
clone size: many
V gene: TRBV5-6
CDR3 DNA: TGTGCCAGCAGCTTGAGGGACCCAAATTCACCCCTCCACTTT
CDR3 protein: CASSLRDPNSPLHF

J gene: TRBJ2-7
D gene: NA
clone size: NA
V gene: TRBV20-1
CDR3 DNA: TGCAGTGCTAGAGGAGGGTGGGCCCGTGAGGGGCAGTACTTC
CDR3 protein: CSARGGWAREGQYF

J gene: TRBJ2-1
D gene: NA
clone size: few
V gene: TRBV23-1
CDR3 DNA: TGCGCCAGCAGTCAACTGATTAGGAGCTCCTACAATGAGCAGTTCTTC
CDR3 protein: CASSQLIRSSYNEQFF

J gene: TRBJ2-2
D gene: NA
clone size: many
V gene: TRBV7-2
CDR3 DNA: TGTGCCAGCAGCTTAGTTGGGACGGAGCTGTTTTTT
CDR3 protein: CASSLVGTELFF

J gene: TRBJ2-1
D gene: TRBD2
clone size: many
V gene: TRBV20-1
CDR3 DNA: TGCAGTGCCCTCTCCTCAGGGCATACGCGGGGGGTCCACAATGAGCAGTTCTTC
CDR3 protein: CSALSSGHTRGVHNEQFF

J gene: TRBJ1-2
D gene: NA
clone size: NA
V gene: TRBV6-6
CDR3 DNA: TGTGCCAGCAGGGAAAGTGGCTACACCTTC
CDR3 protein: CASRESGYTF

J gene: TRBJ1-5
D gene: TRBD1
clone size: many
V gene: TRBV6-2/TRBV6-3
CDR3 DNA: TGTGCCAGCAGTGGATCGACAGGGGGAAATCAGCCCCAGCATTTT
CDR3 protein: CASSGSTGGNQPQHF

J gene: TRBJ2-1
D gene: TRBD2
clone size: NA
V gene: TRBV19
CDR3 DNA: TGTGCCAGTAGTACCCGGACTAGCTACAATGAGCAGTTCTTC
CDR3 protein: CASSTRTSYNEQFF